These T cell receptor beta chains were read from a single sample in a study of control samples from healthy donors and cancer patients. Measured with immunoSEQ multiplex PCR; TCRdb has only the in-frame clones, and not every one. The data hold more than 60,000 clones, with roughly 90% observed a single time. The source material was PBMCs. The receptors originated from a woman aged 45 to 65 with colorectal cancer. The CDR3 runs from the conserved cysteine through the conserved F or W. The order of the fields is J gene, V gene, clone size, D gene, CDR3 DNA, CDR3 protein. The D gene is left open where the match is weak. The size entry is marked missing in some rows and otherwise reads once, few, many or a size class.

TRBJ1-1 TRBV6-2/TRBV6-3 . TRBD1 TGTGCCAGCAGTTATAAGGGGGCGGACACTGAAGCTTTCTTT CASSYKGADTEAFF
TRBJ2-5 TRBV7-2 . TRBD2 TGTGCCAGCAGCTCCCAGCGGGGGGGCCAAGAGACCCAGTACTTC CASSSQRGGQETQYF
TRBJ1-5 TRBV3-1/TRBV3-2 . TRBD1 TGTGCCAGCAGCCAAGGAGGACAGGGGAGCAATCAGCCCCAGCATTTT CASSQGGQGSNQPQHF
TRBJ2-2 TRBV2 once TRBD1 TGTGCCAGCAGTGGACAGGGCGGGACCGGGGAGCTGTTTTTT CASSGQGGTGELFF
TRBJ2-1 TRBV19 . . TGTGCCAGTAGTATAGGGAAGGACAATGAGCAGTTCTTC CASSIGKDNEQFF
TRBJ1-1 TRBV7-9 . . TGTGCCAGCAGCCCTCCCATCTCGAACACTGAAGCTTTCTTT CASSPPISNTEAFF
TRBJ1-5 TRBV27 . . TGTGCCAGCAGTTTATGGGGCCAGAACAATCAGCCCCAGCATTTT CASSLWGQNNQPQHF
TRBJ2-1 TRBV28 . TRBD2 TGTGCCAGCGCCGGGGGGGGCGCCAATGAGCAGTTCTTC CASAGGGANEQFF
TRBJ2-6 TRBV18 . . TGTGCCAGCTCACCAGGGGGCGCTGGGGCCAACGTCCTGACTTTC CASSPGGAGANVLTF
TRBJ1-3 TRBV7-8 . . TGTGCCAGCAGCTTAGTCGCGACGGTATTCTACTCTGGAAACACCATATATTTT CASSLVATVFYSGNTIYF
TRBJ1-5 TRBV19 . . TGTGCCAGTAGTATGGACCCGAACAATCAGCCCCAGCATTTT CASSMDPNNQPQHF
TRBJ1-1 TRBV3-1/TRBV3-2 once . TGTGCCAGCAGCCAAGGGACCCCTAGGGGGGACACTGAAGCTTTCTTT CASSQGTPRGDTEAFF
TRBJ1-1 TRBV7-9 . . TGTGCCAGCAGCCTAACAGGGTCTGAAGCTTTCTTT CASSLTGSEAFF
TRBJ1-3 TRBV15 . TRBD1 TGTGCCACCAGCAGAGCAGGGGGCGGCACCATATATTTT CATSRAGGGTIYF
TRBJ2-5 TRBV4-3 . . TGCGCCAGCAGCCCCAACGGGGGCAGGGAGACCCAGTACTTC CASSPNGGRETQYF
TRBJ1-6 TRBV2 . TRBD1 TGTGCCAGCAGTTCAACAGGGGGATGGTCACCCCTCCACTTT CASSSTGGWSPLHF
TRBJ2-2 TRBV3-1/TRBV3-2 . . TGTGCCAGCAGCCAAGACCAAAGCACCGGGGAGCTGTTTTTT CASSQDQSTGELFF
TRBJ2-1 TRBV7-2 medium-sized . TGTGCCAGCACCTATTCCTACAATGAGCAGTTCTTC CASTYSYNEQFF
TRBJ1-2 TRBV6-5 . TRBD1 TGTGCCAGCAGTCTCCGGGACAGGGGGCTTTATGGCTACACCTTC CASSLRDRGLYGYTF
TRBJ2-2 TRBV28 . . TGTGCCAGCAGTTTAGCCGCTCGCTCCGTGGGTTTCGGGGAGCTGTTTTTT CASSLAARSVGFGELFF
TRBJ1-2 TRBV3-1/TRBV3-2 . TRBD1 TGTGCCAGCAGCCATTTACCGACAGGGAGGAATGGCTACACCTTC CASSHLPTGRNGYTF
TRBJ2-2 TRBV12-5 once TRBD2 TGTGCTAGTGGTTTGGTATGGCTAGCGGGGGCCGGGGACACCGGGGAGCTGTTTTTT CASGLVWLAGAGDTGELFF
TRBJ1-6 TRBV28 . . TGTGCCAGCAGTTCCCCAGGGGTCCATAATTCACCCCTCCACTTT CASSSPGVHNSPLHF
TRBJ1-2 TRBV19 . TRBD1 TGTGCCAGTAGTCTAAAGACAGGGGCTAACTATGGCTACACCTTC CASSLKTGANYGYTF
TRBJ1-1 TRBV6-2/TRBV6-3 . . TGTGCCAGCAGTCCCGGGGTAGGAGGGAACACTGAAGCTTTCTTT CASSPGVGGNTEAFF
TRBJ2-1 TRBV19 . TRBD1 TGTGCCAGTAGTATTCAGGGGGCGCGCAATGAGCAGTTCTTC CASSIQGARNEQFF
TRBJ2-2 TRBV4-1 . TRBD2 TGCGCCAGCAGCCATGGACTAGCCGGGGAGCTGTTTTTT CASSHGLAGELFF
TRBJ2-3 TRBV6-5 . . TGTGCCAGCAGAATTACACCTACCTCAGATACGCAGTATTTT CASRITPTSDTQYF
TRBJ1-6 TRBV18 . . TGTGCCAGCTCACCAGATATACAGTATAATTCACCCCTCCACTTT CASSPDIQYNSPLHF
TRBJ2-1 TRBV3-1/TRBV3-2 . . TGTGCCAGCAGCCTCCTGAATGAGCAGTTCTTC CASSLLNEQFF
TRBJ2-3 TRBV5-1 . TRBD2 TGCGCCAGCAGGTCCGGGACTAGCGGGGGAGATACGCAGTATTTT CASRSGTSGGDTQYF
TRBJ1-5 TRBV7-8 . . TGTGCCAGCAGCTTAGCCCCAGACACTGCAATATATAGCAATCAGCCCCAGCATTTT CASSLAPDTAIYSNQPQHF
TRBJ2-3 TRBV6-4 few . TGTGCCAGCAGTTCCGGGGATGGGGGGGCCGCAGATACGCAGTATTTT CASSSGDGGAADTQYF
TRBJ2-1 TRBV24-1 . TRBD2 TGTGCCACCAGTGATCACCCTGGAGGACTAGCCACCTACAATGAGCAGTTCTTC CATSDHPGGLATYNEQFF
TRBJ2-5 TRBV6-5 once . TGTGCCAGCACTAGAGATCCCGCTGGAGAGACCCAGTACTTC CASTRDPAGETQYF
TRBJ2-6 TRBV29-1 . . TGCAGCGTCCCGACAGATAACGACTCTGGGGCCAACGTCCTGACTTTC CSVPTDNDSGANVLTF
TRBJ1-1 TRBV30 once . TGTGCCTGGAGAGAGGAGATTGAAGCTTTCTTT CAWREEIEAFF
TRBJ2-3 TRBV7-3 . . TGTGCCAGCAGCCGCTCCGGGGGATCTGCCACAGATACGCAGTATTTT CASSRSGGSATDTQYF
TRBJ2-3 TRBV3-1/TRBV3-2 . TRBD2 TGTGCCAGCAGCCAAGATTCGCTAGCGGGGGGGCGGAATACGCAGTATTTT CASSQDSLAGGRNTQYF
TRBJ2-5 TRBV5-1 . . TGCGCCAGCAGCTTGGGGGTTGCAGGGACCGGGGAGACCCAGTACTTC CASSLGVAGTGETQYF
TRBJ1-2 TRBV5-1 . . TGCGCCAGCAGCCCCCGTCCCGGACGGATCCTGGGACTGGTGGGCTACACCTTC CASSPRPGRILGLVGYTF
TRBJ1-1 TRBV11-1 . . TGTGCCAGCAGCTTAGGAGGTGAAGCTTTCTTT CASSLGGEAFF
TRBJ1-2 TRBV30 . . TGTGCCTGGAGTGTAACAGGGAGCTATGGCTACACCTTC CAWSVTGSYGYTF
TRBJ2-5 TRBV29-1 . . TGCAGCGTATCAACATCCCAAGAGACCCAGTACTTC CSVSTSQETQYF
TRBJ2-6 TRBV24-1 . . TGTGCCACCAGTGATTTTTCAGGGGCCGGGGCCAACGTCCTGACTTTC CATSDFSGAGANVLTF
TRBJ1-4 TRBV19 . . TGTGCCAGTAGTATCGGCAGGGATGGAAAACTGTTTTTT CASSIGRDGKLFF
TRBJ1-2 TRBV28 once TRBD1 TGTGCCAGCAGTCGCGGACAGGTCCCCTATGGCTACACCTTC CASSRGQVPYGYTF
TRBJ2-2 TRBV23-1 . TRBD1 TGCGCCAGCAGTCCACCAGGGACAGGGCGAGGCACCGGGGAGCTGTTTTTT CASSPPGTGRGTGELFF